This record concerns one TCR beta chain sequence. Its specificity is not known. These data are taken from a study of T cell clonotyping in hematopoietic cell transplantation. TCRdb's copy holds only in-frame clones and misses some; the assay was immunoSEQ multiplex PCR. In the table there are some 4,400 clones, 75% to 80% of which are singletons. Trimming took 1 base from V and 10 from J; bases not matched to a gene: 1. Germline CDR1 SGHAT, CDR2 FQNNGV. The CDR3 covers 13 residues. General study findings and limits: Recipient TCR diversity dropped after transplant; expanded clonotypes rose from day 30 to 180. Higher Inverse Simpson Index values in graft donor and pretransplant recipient predicted broader posttransplant TCR diversity.

Samples: about 28 days before transplant, then days 30, 100 and 180 after. The source material was peripheral blood mononuclear cells, sampled 100 days after allogeneic stem cell transplant. This clonotype was obtained from a female patient aged 50 to 60 who had an allogeneic stem cell transplant from an unrelated donor, so the T cells may come from the graft donor. Some clones in this sample may be carry-over from other donors' samples. The chain employs TRBV11-2 and TRBJ1-6; 7 bases are a match to TRBD1. The CDR3 spells CASSLGTGSPLHF. The CDR3 DNA is TGTGCCAGCAGCTTAGGGACAGGCTCACCCCTCCACTTT.